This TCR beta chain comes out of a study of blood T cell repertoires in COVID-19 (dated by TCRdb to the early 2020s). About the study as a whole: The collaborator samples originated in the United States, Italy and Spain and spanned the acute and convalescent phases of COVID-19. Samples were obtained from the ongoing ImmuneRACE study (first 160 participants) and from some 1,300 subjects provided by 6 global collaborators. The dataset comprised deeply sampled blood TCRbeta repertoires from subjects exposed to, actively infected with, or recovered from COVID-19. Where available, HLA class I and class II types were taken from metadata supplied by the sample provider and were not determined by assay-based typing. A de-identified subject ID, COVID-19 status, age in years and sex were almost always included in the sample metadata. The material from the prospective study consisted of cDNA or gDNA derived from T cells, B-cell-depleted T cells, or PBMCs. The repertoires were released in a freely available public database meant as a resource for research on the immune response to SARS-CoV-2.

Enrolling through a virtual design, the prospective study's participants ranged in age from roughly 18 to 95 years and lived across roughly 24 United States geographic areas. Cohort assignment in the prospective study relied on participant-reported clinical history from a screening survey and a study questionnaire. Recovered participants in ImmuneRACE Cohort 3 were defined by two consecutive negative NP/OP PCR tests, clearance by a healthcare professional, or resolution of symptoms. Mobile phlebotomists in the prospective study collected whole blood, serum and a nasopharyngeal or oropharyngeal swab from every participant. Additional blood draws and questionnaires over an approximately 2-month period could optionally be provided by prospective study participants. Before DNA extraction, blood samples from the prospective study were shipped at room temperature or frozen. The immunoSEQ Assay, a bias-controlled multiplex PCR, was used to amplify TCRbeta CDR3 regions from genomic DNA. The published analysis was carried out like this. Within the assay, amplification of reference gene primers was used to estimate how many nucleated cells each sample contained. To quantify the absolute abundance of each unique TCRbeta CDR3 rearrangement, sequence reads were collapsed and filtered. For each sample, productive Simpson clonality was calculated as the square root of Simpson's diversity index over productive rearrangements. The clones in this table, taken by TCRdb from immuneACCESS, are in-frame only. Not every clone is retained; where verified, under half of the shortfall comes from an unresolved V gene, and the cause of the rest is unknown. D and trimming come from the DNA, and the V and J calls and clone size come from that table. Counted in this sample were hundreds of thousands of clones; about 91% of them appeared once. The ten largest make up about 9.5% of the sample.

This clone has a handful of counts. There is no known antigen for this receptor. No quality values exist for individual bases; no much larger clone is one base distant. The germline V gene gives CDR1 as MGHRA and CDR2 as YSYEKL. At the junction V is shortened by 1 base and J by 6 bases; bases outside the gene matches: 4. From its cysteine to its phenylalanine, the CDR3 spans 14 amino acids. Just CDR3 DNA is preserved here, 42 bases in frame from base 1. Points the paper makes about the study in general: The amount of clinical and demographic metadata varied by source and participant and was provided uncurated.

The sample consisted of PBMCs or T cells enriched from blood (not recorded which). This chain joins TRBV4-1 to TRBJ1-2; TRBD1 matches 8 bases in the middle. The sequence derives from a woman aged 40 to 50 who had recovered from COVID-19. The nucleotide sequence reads TGCGCCAGCAGCCAAGTCCCAGGGGGCGATGGCTACACCTTC. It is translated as CASSQVPGGDGYTF.